One sample yielded the 17 T cell receptor beta chains listed below, sequenced in a study of blood T cell repertoires in COVID-19. Clones were read by immunoSEQ multiplex PCR, and TCRdb kept only the in-frame ones, dropping some. In the table there are around 55,000 clones, around 84% of which are singletons. Sample: peripheral blood. The receptors come from a human donor in a cohort sampled during active or convalescent COVID-19.

This rearrangement joins TRBV13 to TRBJ1-2; 7 bases map to TRBD1. The CDR3 has 15 residues. Germline CDR1 is PRHDT and CDR2 is FYEKMQ (reference sequence). With 2 bases clipped from V and 8 bases from J, the junction kept 11 bases outside the gene matches. The CDR3 sequence: CASSLRQGVFGGYTF. The CDR3 DNA follows: TGTGCCAGCAGCTTACGCCAGGGGGTCTTCGGAGGCTACACCTTC.

The chain couples TRBV5-4 to TRBJ1-1; possible D gene TRBD1, 5 bases. Trimming pared 5 bases from V and 2 bases from J, leaving 13 bases between. CDR1 SGHNT and CDR2 YYREEE come from the germline V gene (reference sequence). This CDR3 comprises 14 residues. The CDR3 loop is CASSSKTANTEAFF. Written as DNA, the CDR3 is TGTGCCAGCAGTTCCAAGACAGCCAACACTGAAGCTTTCTTT.

J is TRBJ2-7 and V is TRBV7-2, with D maybe TRBD2 (7 bases). The CDR3 has 16 residues. Looked up from germline, CDR1 is SGHTA and CDR2 is FQGNSA. Trimming cost V 1 base and J 2 bases, with 15 bases left between them. The CDR3 spells CASSLGRGGPPYEQYF. CDR3 DNA: TGTGCCAGCAGCTTAGGAAGGGGGGGACCCCCCTACGAGCAGTACTTC.

The CDR3 sequence is CASSPGYSYYGYTF. CDR3 sequence (DNA): TGTGCCAGCAGCCCCGGTTACAGCTACTATGGCTACACCTTC. This chain links TRBV7-6 with TRBJ1-2; D not resolved. Germline V gene sequence: CDR1 SGHVS, CDR2 FNYEAQ. V lost 5 bases to trimming and J lost 3 bases, with 13 bases between them. This CDR3 region has 14 residues. The variable domain in full, with the rest retrieved from reference TRBV7-6 and TRBJ1-2, is GAGVSQSPRYKVTKRGQDVALRCDPISGHVSLYWYRQALGQGPEFLTYFNYEAQQDKSGLPNDRFSAERPEGSISTLTIQRTEQRDSAMYRCASSPGYSYYGYTFGSGTRLTVV.

The chain joins TRBV6-4 to TRBJ1-6, with TRBD1 matching over 12 bases. The CDR3 contains 15 residues. Germline V gene data show CDR1 as MRHNA and CDR2 as SNTAGT. V gave up 2 bases and J gave up 7 bases; unmatched junction bases: 0. CDR3 bases: TGTGCCAGCAGTGACGGGACAGGGGGCAATTCACCCCTCCACTTT. Residues: CASSDGTGGNSPLHF.

V gene TRBV6-2 or TRBV6-3 combines with J gene TRBJ1-6; 8 nucleotides line up with TRBD1. The CDR3 runs to 14 residues. CDR1 and CDR2 from the germline V gene are MNHEY and SVGEGT. The trim removed 6 bases at V and 10 bases at J, leaving 8 bases unmatched. The CDR3 DNA sequence: TGTGCCAGCAGCCATCAGGGGGCGCGGTCACCCCTCCACTTT. Translating gives CASSHQGARSPLHF.

This clone was found a few times. The V call is TRBV7-9, the J call TRBJ2-1; TRBD1 matches at 8 bases. V lost 7 bases to trimming and J lost 2 bases; unmatched junction nucleotides: 1. The CDR3 is made up of 13 amino acids. Germline CDR1 is SEHNR and CDR2 is FQNEAQ (reference sequence). The CDR3 protein is CASMTGAYNEQFF. CDR3 in DNA: TGTGCCAGCATGACAGGGGCCTACAATGAGCAGTTCTTC.

The gene calls are TRBV7-8 and TRBJ1-5; D gene ambiguous. V lost 5 bases, J lost 2 bases, and 13 bases lay in between. Germline CDR1 SGHVS, CDR2 FQNEAQ. The CDR3 is made up of 15 amino acids. DNA for the CDR3: TGTGCCAGCAGCCAATGGAGGGCGGGCAATCAGCCCCAGCATTTT. It yields the protein CASSQWRAGNQPQHF.

The genes are TRBV21-1 and TRBJ1-5. TRBV21-1 is marked as a pseudogene. The CDR3 totals 19 residues. The CDR3: CASSKRTTLFLLSNQPQHF. DNA of the CDR3: TGTGCCAGCAGCAAACGGACTACCTTATTCCTCCTGAGCAATCAGCCCCAGCATTTT.

The chain couples TRBV5-4 to TRBJ2-7; possibly TRBD2 for D (6 bases). The CDR3 runs to 14 residues. Trimming took 0 bases from V and 5 from J, leaving 12 bases between them. Germline V gives CDR1 SGHNT, CDR2 YYREEE (reference sequence). The CDR3 DNA sequence: TGTGCCAGCAGCTTGGCTGGCGGGATACACGAGCAGTACTTC. Its protein is CASSLAGGIHEQYF.

The chain has TRBV27 and TRBJ2-5; TRBD1 matches at 8 bases. CDR3 length equals 15 residues. The trim removed 1 base at V and 4 bases at J, leaving 5 bases unmatched. Looked up from germline, CDR1 is MNHEY and CDR2 is SMNVEV (reference sequence). The CDR3: CASSLWQGAGETQYF. The DNA of the CDR3 is TGTGCCAGCAGTTTATGGCAGGGGGCCGGAGAGACCCAGTACTTC.

This chain joins TRBV7-3 and TRBJ2-7; the match to TRBD1 covers 7 bases. The V and J ends lost 0 bases and 5 bases, in that order; junction bases with no gene match: 7. The CDR3 is made up of 15 amino acids. Germline CDR1 SGHTA, CDR2 FQGTGA. Here the CDR3 reads CASSLTGGARDEQYF. The DNA for the CDR3 is TGTGCCAGCAGCTTAACAGGGGGCGCTAGGGACGAGCAGTACTTC.

The chain links TRBV19 to TRBJ2-4; D may be TRBD2 (5 bases). This CDR3 contains 15 residues. Germline V CDR1 and CDR2: LNHDA, SQIVND (reference sequence). V lost 6 bases, J lost 6 bases, and 18 bases lay in between. CDR3 nucleotide sequence: TGTGCCAGTAGCCTCGTAGGAGGCCCGGGAAACATTCAGTACTTC. As protein: CASSLVGGPGNIQYF.

This chain connects TRBV2 to TRBJ1-5; tentatively, D is TRBD1 (6 bases). The CDR3 extends over 14 amino acids. Looked up from germline, CDR1 is SNHLY and CDR2 is FYNNEI. Trimming took 5 bases from V and 7 from J, leaving 15 bases between them. The CDR3 DNA sequence: TGTGCCAGCAGTCTACAGGGTAAGCAGCAGCCCCAGCATTTT. Residues: CASSLQGKQQPQHF.

The J gene is TRBJ1-2, the V gene TRBV7-2, with TRBD1 matching over 12 bases. Germline V CDR1 and CDR2: SGHTA, FQGNSA. J was trimmed by 6 bases and V by 4 bases; bases with no gene match: 3. The CDR3 length is 14 residues. CDR3 region: CASSSGTGGDGYTF. In DNA form, the CDR3 reads TGTGCCAGCAGCTCGGGGACAGGGGGCGATGGCTACACCTTC.

The chain recombines TRBV15 with TRBJ2-5, with D possibly TRBD1 on 5 matching bases. V was cut by 3 bases and J by 4 bases, with 12 bases left in between. Germline V gene data show CDR1 as LNHNV and CDR2 as YYDKDF (reference sequence). This CDR3 has 14 amino acids. DNA for the CDR3: TGTGCCACCAGCAGGGGGAACCAGGGAGAGACCCAGTACTTC. Translating gives CATSRGNQGETQYF.

The V gene is TRBV21-1, the J gene TRBJ1-2; the table's D call TRBD1 went unverified against the DNA. TRBV21-1 is a pseudogene. The CDR3 is 12 residues long. CDR3 DNA sequence: TGTGCCAGTGACAGGGGGTCTTTTGGCTACACCTTC. Translation: CASDRGSFGYTF.